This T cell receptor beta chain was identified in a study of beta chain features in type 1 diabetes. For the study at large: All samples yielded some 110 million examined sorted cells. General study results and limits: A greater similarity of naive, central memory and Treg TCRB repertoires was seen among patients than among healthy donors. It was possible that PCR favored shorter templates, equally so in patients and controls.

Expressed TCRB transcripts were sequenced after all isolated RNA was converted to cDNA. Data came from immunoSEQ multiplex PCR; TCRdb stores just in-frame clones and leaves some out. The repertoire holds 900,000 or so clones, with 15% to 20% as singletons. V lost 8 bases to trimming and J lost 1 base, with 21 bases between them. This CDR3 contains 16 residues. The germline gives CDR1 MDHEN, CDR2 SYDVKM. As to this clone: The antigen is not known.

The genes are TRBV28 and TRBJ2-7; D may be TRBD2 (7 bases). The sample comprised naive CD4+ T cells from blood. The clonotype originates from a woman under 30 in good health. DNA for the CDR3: TGTGCCAGCGCCAGGTCGGGGGCCGGGGGGTCCTACGAGCAGTACTTC. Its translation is CASARSGAGGSYEQYF.